Listed below are T cell receptor beta chains from one sample, sequenced in a study of cytotoxic CD8 clonotypes in ibrutinib-treated CLL. Generated by immunoSEQ multiplex PCR, the TCRdb table keeps only in-frame clones and is missing some. The sample holds about 140,000 clones; 80% are singletons and the top ten take 7.5% to 9%. Here the sequenced sample was PBMCs, taken after 36 months of ibrutinib treatment. The receptors derive from a human donor with chronic lymphocytic leukemia. Both conserved end residues are part of each CDR3. The order of the fields is V gene, D gene, CDR3 length, J gene, CDR3 protein. A D gene is named only where the DNA matches it firmly.

TRBV4-1,-,18,TRBJ1-2,CASSLSIPPRGGFVGYTF
TRBV7-3,-,16,TRBJ2-1,CASSPRAAHSYNEQFF
TRBV4-1,-,15,TRBJ1-2,CASSQATLVNYGYTF
TRBV30,-,11,TRBJ2-2,CAWSVGGELFF
TRBV27,TRBD2,17,TRBJ2-1,CASSLAGLAGGYNEQFF
TRBV7-8,-,17,TRBJ1-5,CASSPRTVIYSNQPQHF
TRBV10-3,TRBD2,13,TRBJ2-1,CAINLAGGNEQFF
TRBV5-4,TRBD2,16,TRBJ2-1,CASSSKSGGAYNEQFF
TRBV25-1,TRBD1,14,TRBJ1-2,CASSEQGAPGGYTF
TRBV6-5,TRBD2,14,TRBJ2-7,CASRRTRSSYEQYF
TRBV5-4,-,15,TRBJ2-3,CASSLGSASTDTQYF
TRBV2,-,14,TRBJ1-2,CASSLSVDGVGYTF
TRBV5-4,-,15,TRBJ2-1,CASTRLGSSYNEQFF
TRBV4-1,TRBD1,15,TRBJ2-7,CASSPQTGLVYEQYF
TRBV15,TRBD2,13,TRBJ2-1,CATSRTKRDQQFF
TRBV27,TRBD1,13,TRBJ1-2,CASSFAGGRGYTF
TRBV5-1,-,16,TRBJ2-2,CASSPQGNRDTGELFF
TRBV7-8,-,13,TRBJ1-1,CASSLVEDTEAFF
TRBV28,-,18,TRBJ2-5,CASSFGAPGRDIQETQYF
TRBV7-2,-,13,TRBJ1-1,CASSTQRNTEAFF
TRBV6-4,-,12,TRBJ2-1,CASRDGMGSAFF
TRBV5-1,TRBD2,14,TRBJ2-1,CASSLAFTSGEQFF
TRBV19,-,19,TRBJ2-5,CAPQGTNLFSRGYQETQYF
TRBV5-6,-,13,TRBJ2-7,CASSRPDSYEQYF
TRBV2,-,13,TRBJ2-3,CASSGVGADTQYF
TRBV7-9,-,12,TRBJ2-7,CASSLRSYEQYF
TRBV6-1,TRBD1,14,TRBJ1-3,CASTVDRGGNTIYF
TRBV19,-,14,TRBJ2-3,CASSIAAMSDTQYF
TRBV19,TRBD1,15,TRBJ1-5,CASTPTGGSNQPQHF
TRBV4-1,-,14,TRBJ2-5,CASSQLGGQETQYF
TRBV19,TRBD2,15,TRBJ2-3,CASTPGGSYTDTQYF
TRBV7-9,-,13,TRBJ1-1,CASSLQGNTEAFF
TRBV7-9,-,18,TRBJ1-1,CASSLVQGFISVTTEAFF
TRBV6-5,-,15,TRBJ2-2,CASSYGQPNTGELFF
TRBV5-1,-,13,TRBJ2-7,CASSAGQGYEQYF
TRBV5-1,TRBD2,15,TRBJ2-1,CATSFLAGEHNEQFF
TRBV10-2,-,15,TRBJ2-1,CASTFIAHTYNEQFF
TRBV6-5,TRBD2,16,TRBJ2-7,CASSYYGTSASYEQYF
TRBV7-8,-,15,TRBJ1-2,CASSYEGGMNYGYTF
TRBV7-9,TRBD2,15,TRBJ2-7,CASSLKRGSSYEQYF
TRBV7-8,-,14,TRBJ1-3,CASSLETLEDTIYF
TRBV19,-,15,TRBJ2-6,CASSISHSGANVLTF
TRBV5-1,-,13,TRBJ1-1,CATRGVENTEAFF
TRBV2,-,14,TRBJ1-2,CASSESRPPYGYTF
TRBV5-1,TRBD2,18,TRBJ2-1,CASSLLMKGLAGGGEQFF
TRBV7-9,-,14,TRBJ2-7,CASSTGTAIYEQYF
TRBV7-6,TRBD1,15,TRBJ2-7,CASSLDPGGYDEQYF
TRBV6-1,TRBD2,14,TRBJ2-1,CASSTSGAYNEQFF
TRBV6-1,TRBD2,17,TRBJ2-1,CASSDPGLAGFYNEQFF
TRBV6-5,-,14,TRBJ2-7,CASSYKAFSYEQYF
TRBV7-3,-,13,TRBJ2-1,CASSLTGHNEQFF
TRBV10-3,-,12,TRBJ1-1,CAITQGASEAFF
TRBV28,-,13,TRBJ1-4,CASTSGGNEKLFF
TRBV28,-,15,TRBJ1-4,CASSLMQGSGEKLFF
TRBV19,TRBD1,15,TRBJ2-7,CASSDPGQGGYEQYF
TRBV18,TRBD1,15,TRBJ1-1,CASSPDRVGYTEAFF